These 21 T cell receptor beta chains came from one sample sequenced in a study of glioma-infiltrating T cells after dendritic cell vaccination (dated by TCRdb to 2016 to 2017). The library came from the immunoSEQ multiplex PCR assay. In TCRdb, the immuneACCESS table is reduced to in-frame sequences with V and J assigned. These tables do not hold every clone; where another copy was compared, an unresolved V gene accounts for under half, and the others remain unexplained. The sample contains roughly 80,000 clones, roughly 91% of them found a single time. The ten largest clones capture around 2% of the sample. The intended sense of this specimen's time point label: after dendritic cell vaccination, including at tumor progression/relapse. The sample in question was blood, obtained after dendritic cell vaccination. The source is a human donor with glioblastoma.

The chain uses TRBV21-1 and TRBJ2-7; TRBD2 is taken as the D call from the table, unchecked against the DNA. TRBV21-1 is a pseudogene segment. CDR3 length: 14 amino acids. CDR3 DNA: TGTGCCAGCAGCAAGGGCGGAGGCTCCTACGAGCAGTACTTC. Protein: CASSKGGGSYEQYF.

V gene TRBV6-1 combines with J gene TRBJ2-2; 12 nucleotides line up with TRBD2. The CDR3 runs to 19 residues. Germline lookup yields CDR1 MNHNS and CDR2 SASEGT. Trimming took 4 bases from V and 7 from J; bases not matched to a gene: 16. CDR3 loop: CASSGARLAGGSLGGELFF. CDR3 DNA sequence: TGTGCCAGCAGTGGTGCTCGGCTAGCGGGGGGGAGTTTGGGCGGGGAGCTGTTTTTT.

CDR3 region: CASTITVGSYEQYF. Here the CDR3 DNA reads TGTGCCAGCACCATAACGGTTGGCTCCTACGAGCAGTACTTC. This chain connects TRBV5-5 to TRBJ2-7, with unresolved D. This CDR3 is 14 amino acids long. The germline V gene has CDR1 SGHKS and CDR2 YYEKEE (reference sequence). The V and J ends lost 6 bases and 0 bases respectively, with 13 bases between them.

The chain links TRBV9 to TRBJ2-3; 9 bases map to TRBD2. Germline values: CDR1 SGDLS, CDR2 YYNGEE. The ends lost 0 bases at V and 1 base at J; junction bases unmatched: 6. The CDR3 totals 17 residues. The CDR3 protein is CASSVGGGARGTDTQYF. CDR3 nucleotides: TGTGCCAGCAGCGTAGGCGGGGGGGCCAGAGGCACAGATACGCAGTATTTT.

The chain joins TRBV5-1 to TRBJ2-3; D not certain. The CDR3 sequence is 13 residues long. Germline V CDR1 and CDR2: SGHRS, YFSETQ. V lost 4 bases and J lost 2, with 8 bases in between. The DNA of the CDR3 is TGCGCCAGCAGCAATACTCACACAGATACGCAGTATTTT. Translated: CASSNTHTDTQYF.

V is TRBV27 and J is TRBJ1-6; no reliable D call. The CDR3 has 15 residues. The V gene lost 5 bases and the J gene lost 5 bases, with 13 bases spanning the gap. Germline-derived CDR1 and CDR2 are MNHEY and SMNVEV (reference sequence). The CDR3 here is CASSKSLNNNSPLHF. The CDR3 coding sequence is TGTGCCAGCAGTAAGAGCCTGAATAATAATTCACCCCTCCACTTT.

The gene calls are TRBV18 and TRBJ1-1, with D possibly being TRBD1 (5 bases). The CDR3 is 13 amino acids. V shed 5 bases and J shed 1 base, with 8 bases lying between them. CDR1 is KGHSH, CDR2 LQKENI, per germline. The chain's CDR3 is CASSTDRNTEAFF. CDR3 DNA: TGTGCCAGCTCAACAGACAGGAACACTGAAGCTTTCTTT.

The V call is TRBV5-4, the J call TRBJ2-4; 8 bases match TRBD1. Germline V gives CDR1 SGHNT, CDR2 YYREEE (reference sequence). The CDR3 has 14 residues. J gave up 5 bases and V 0 bases, and 1 base lay outside the gene matches. The DNA for the CDR3 is TGTGCCAGCAGCTTGGAGACAGGGGAAAACATTCAGTACTTC. It encodes CASSLETGENIQYF.

V usage is TRBV19 and J usage is TRBJ2-7; 10 nucleotides align to TRBD1. With V trimmed by 0 bases and J by 3 bases, 5 bases remained unmatched. The V gene's germline CDR1 is LNHDA and CDR2 SQIVND (reference sequence). This CDR3 has 16 amino acids. The CDR3: CASSIDPGQGSYEQYF. CDR3 DNA: TGTGCCAGTAGTATAGATCCGGGACAGGGGAGCTACGAGCAGTACTTC. Filled out from reference TRBV19 and TRBJ2-7, the complete variable domain reads DGGITQSPKYLFRKEGQNVTLSCEQNLNHDAMYWYRQDPGQGLRLIYYSQIVNDFQKGDIAEGYSVSREKKESFPLTVTSAQKNPTAFYLCASSIDPGQGSYEQYFGPGTRLTVT.

The chain has TRBV9 and TRBJ1-1, with 7 positions matching TRBD1. The ends lost 5 bases at V and 0 bases at J; junction bases unmatched: 13. Germline values: CDR1 SGDLS, CDR2 YYNGEE. The CDR3 has 17 amino acids. CDR3 coding DNA: TGTGCCAGCAGTGAGACCGGGACAGCTAACATGAACACTGAAGCTTTCTTT. Residues: CASSETGTANMNTEAFF.

The chain couples TRBV30 to TRBJ1-2; D may be TRBD1 (5 bases). The V and J ends lost 1 base and 8 bases respectively, with 14 bases between them. The CDR3 runs to 13 residues. Germline-derived CDR1 and CDR2 are GTSNPN and SVGIG (reference sequence). The CDR3 DNA reads TGTGCCTGGAGTGACCGGGGGATTCTCGGCTACACCTTC. This gives the protein CAWSDRGILGYTF.

CDR3 bases: TGTGCCAGCAGTGAACAGTTTACCGGGGAGCTGTTTTTT. Amino acids: CASSEQFTGELFF. The chain has TRBV2 and TRBJ2-2; D is unclear. The CDR3 is 13 residues long. V lost 2 bases, J lost 5 bases, and 6 bases lay in between. Germline CDR1 is SNHLY and CDR2 is FYNNEI.

This chain connects TRBV11-3 to TRBJ2-3; 8 bases fit TRBD2. This CDR3 is 15 amino acids long. Germline assignment: CDR1 SGHNT and CDR2 YENEEA. After removal of 4 bases from V and 4 bases from J, the junction contained 7 bases not matched to a gene. The CDR3 sequence is CASSSGGAGADTQYF. CDR3 DNA: TGTGCCAGCAGCTCGGGGGGGGCTGGGGCAGATACGCAGTATTTT.

The chain uses TRBV7-9 and TRBJ2-1, with D tentatively TRBD2 (5 bases). CDR1 is SEHNR, CDR2 FQNEAQ, per germline (reference sequence). The V end lost 1 base, the J end lost 2 bases, and 9 bases lay between the germline ends. CDR3 length: 15 residues. This CDR3 is CASSLDLATYNEQFF. The CDR3 DNA reads TGTGCCAGCAGCTTAGATCTAGCTACCTACAATGAGCAGTTCTTC.

Regarding this clone: In the same sample, other DNA sequences code for this CDR3. The chain joins TRBV27 to TRBJ1-1; TRBD1 aligns across 8 bases. Looked up from germline, CDR1 is MNHEY and CDR2 is SMNVEV (reference sequence). There are 15 residues in the CDR3. V was pared by 5 bases and J by 0 bases, with 5 bases of the junction left unmatched. The CDR3 coding sequence is TGTGCCAGCAGTCCCGGGGACAGGTTGAACACTGAAGCTTTCTTT. It codes for CASSPGDRLNTEAFF.

The CDR3 sequence is CASSVDRGGTDTQYF. The CDR3 DNA is TGTGCCAGCAGCGTAGACCGGGGAGGCACAGATACGCAGTATTTT. The V call is TRBV9, the J call TRBJ2-3; tentative D call: TRBD2 (5 bases). The CDR3 extends over 15 amino acids. Germline values: CDR1 SGDLS, CDR2 YYNGEE. Between the trimmed V and J ends, which lost 0 bases and 1 base, there was a span of 9 bases.

This rearrangement joins TRBV4-2 to TRBJ1-1; D gene ambiguous. V was cut by 4 bases and J by 4 bases, with 16 bases left in between. Germline CDR1 and CDR2: LGHNA and YNFKEQ. This CDR3 spans 15 amino acids. CDR3 DNA sequence: TGTGCCAGCAGCCCCCATGAGGGAGAGGGCACTGAAGCTTTCTTT. Protein sequence: CASSPHEGEGTEAFF.

This clone was detected only once. Here the CDR3 DNA reads TGTGCCAGCTCACCAGGACTAGCGGGAGGCGGCGAGCAGTACTTC. Protein product: CASSPGLAGGGEQYF. The genes are TRBV18 and TRBJ2-7; 14 nucleotides line up with TRBD2. Germline lookup yields CDR1 KGHSH and CDR2 LQKENI. CDR3 length: 15 residues. The ends lost 2 bases at V and 6 bases at J; junction bases unmatched: 3.

This sequence joins TRBV6-1 and TRBJ2-1; TRBD2 aligns across 12 bases. The V and J ends lost 5 bases and 12 bases, in that order; junction bases with no gene match: 5. This CDR3 is 13 amino acids long. Looked up from germline, CDR1 is MNHNS and CDR2 is SASEGT. CDR3 loop: CASSSGLAGGQFF. In DNA, the CDR3 is TGTGCCAGCAGTTCGGGACTAGCGGGTGGGCAGTTCTTC.

This clone was counted a single time. The V gene is TRBV5-4, the J gene TRBJ2-7; a possible D gene is TRBD1 (5 bases). Germline-derived CDR1 and CDR2 are SGHNT and YYREEE (reference sequence). Trimming removed 0 bases at V and 0 bases at J, with 7 bases between. This CDR3 is 14 amino acids long. The CDR3 nucleotides are TGTGCCAGCAGCTTGGTTGACAGCTCCTACGAGCAGTACTTC. This codes for CASSLVDSSYEQYF.

The CDR3 sequence is CASSLDRGYTEAFF. The CDR3 DNA is TGTGCCAGCAGCTTGGACAGGGGTTACACTGAAGCTTTCTTT. The chain combines TRBV5-8 with TRBJ1-1; 7 nucleotides line up with TRBD1. This CDR3 is 14 amino acids long. Germline lookup yields CDR1 SGHTS and CDR2 YDEGEE. The J segment lost 3 bases and the V segment lost 0 bases, leaving 2 bases of the junction unmatched.